The 28 T cell receptor beta chains below were found in one sample sequenced in a study of metastatic and nonmetastatic thyroid tumors. No treatment had been given to any patient before thyroid surgery. MiXCR re-clonotyped the PCR reads for TCRdb. The sample records more than 8,500 clones, less than 25% being singletons. Sequencing was performed on adjacent normal tissue. The source is a female donor with papillary thyroid cancer or a benign thyroid nodule (not recorded which). Some clones in this sample may be carry-over from other donors' samples.

This clone counts as medium-sized (0.01 to 0.1%). In DNA, the CDR3 is TGTGCCACCAGTGGCGGGCGCTGGAAAAGAGGTGAGCAGTTCTTC. This codes for CATSGGRWKRGEQFF. V and J are TRBV24-1 and TRBJ2-1; tentatively, D is TRBD2 (5 bases). The CDR3 consists of 15 residues. V shed 5 bases and J shed 9 bases, with 19 bases lying between them. The germline gives CDR1 KGHDR, CDR2 SFDVKD.

Note on this clone: Relative to the germline gene, one junction end is altered; a read error may explain this. This chain connects TRBV15 to TRBJ1-1; D is unclear. The germline gives CDR1 LNHNV, CDR2 YYDKDF (reference sequence). The length of the CDR3 is 15 residues. For the CDR3, the DNA is TGTGCCACCAGCAGATATTTTGGCAGCACCACTGAAGCCTTCTTT. Protein: CATSRYFGSTTEAFF.

By sample fraction, this clone is medium-sized. This rearrangement joins TRBV6-1 to TRBJ2-7; D assignment may be TRBD1 or TRBD2 (5 bases each). The CDR3 loop spans 17 amino acids. V was pared by 5 bases and J by 3 bases, with 23 bases between. Per the germline V gene, CDR1 is MNHNS and CDR2 is SASEGT. CDR3 sequence: CASSMTGTTTARYEQYF. The CDR3 DNA reads TGTGCCAGCAGTATGACCGGGACGACTACTGCCCGCTACGAGCAGTACTTC.

By its share, this clone is medium-sized. The chain joins TRBV6-5 to TRBJ2-1; D may be TRBD2 (5 bases). Trimming cost V 4 bases and J 7 bases, with 20 bases left between them. CDR1 is MNHEY and CDR2 is SVGAGI in the germline V gene. The CDR3 is 16 amino acids. The CDR3 nucleotides are TGTGCCAGCAGTTTTATCATTCTAGCCCCCAGGAATGAGCAGTTCTTC. It codes for CASSFIILAPRNEQFF.

Relative to its sample, this clone is medium-sized. This chain joins TRBV6-5 and TRBJ2-1, with D perhaps matching TRBD2 (6 bases). Trimming removed 1 base at V and 7 bases at J, with 8 bases between. This CDR3 contains 13 residues. CDR1 and CDR2 (germline): MNHEY, SVGAGI. This CDR3 is CASSYYSGNEQFF. DNA of the CDR3: TGTGCCAGCAGTTACTACAGCGGGAATGAGCAGTTCTTC.

This clone has ten or more counts. The genes are TRBV19 and TRBJ1-5; D unresolved. Germline V gives CDR1 LNHDA, CDR2 SQIVND (reference sequence). V gave up 1 base and J gave up 5 bases, with 12 bases separating them. This CDR3 contains 15 residues. The CDR3 spells CASSIVRDGYQPQHF. CDR3 in DNA: TGTGCCAGTAGTATAGTAAGAGACGGGTATCAGCCCCAGCATTTT.

This clone is judged medium-sized (0.01 to 0.1%). The chain couples TRBV20-1 to TRBJ2-3, with 8 bases lining up with TRBD2. Germline loops: CDR1 DFQATT, CDR2 SNEGSKA (reference sequence). The CDR3 sequence is 14 residues long. In DNA, the CDR3 is TGCACCCTCATGGATGGAGCGGCGGGGGGTACGCAGTATTTT. Its translation: CTLMDGAAGGTQYF.

About this clone: The junction shows a germline mismatch at one end, possibly a read error. The rearrangement joins TRBV12-3 or TRBV12-4 to TRBJ2-1, with D unresolved. The CDR3 consists of 13 residues. The CDR3 sequence: CASRSIHYNAQFF. In DNA, the CDR3 is TGTGCCAGCAGATCCATTCACTACAATGCGCAGTTCTTC.

This sequence joins TRBV5-1 and TRBJ2-6; D remains ambiguous. The CDR3 loop spans 16 amino acids. V was clipped by 6 bases and J by 8 bases, with 21 bases between them. The germline gives CDR1 SGHRS, CDR2 YFSETQ. The CDR3 DNA reads as TGCGCCAGCAACCCGGGCTCCTACTCTGGTTCCAACGTCCTGACTTTC. The encoded protein is CASNPGSYSGSNVLTF.

This clone has ten or more counts. The chain employs TRBV20-1 and TRBJ1-5, with TRBD1 as a possible D gene (6 bases). This CDR3 contains 21 residues. Trimming stripped 1 base from V and 8 bases from J, with 36 bases between. Germline lookup yields CDR1 DFQATT and CDR2 SNEGSKA (reference sequence). The CDR3, as DNA: TGCAGTGCTAGAGTCGTGGGAGGGAAACCACCCACAGGGCTGGTTAGGGAGCCCCAGCATTTT. It specifies CSARVVGGKPPTGLVREPQHF.

There are many counts of this clone. The V gene is TRBV3-1, the J gene TRBJ2-6; the D gene could be TRBD1 or TRBD2 (5 bases each). V gave up 4 bases and J gave up 0 bases, with 7 bases separating them. Germline V gives CDR1 LGHDT, CDR2 YNNKEL (reference sequence). CDR3 size: 15 residues. CDR3 nucleotide sequence: TGTGCCAGCAGCCTCGGGGCCTCTGGGGCCAACGTCCTGACTTTC. It is translated as CASSLGASGANVLTF.

The chain couples TRBV30 to TRBJ2-2; D is ambiguous. The V end lost 6 bases, the J end lost 6 bases, and 17 bases lay between the germline ends. The germline V gene has CDR1 GTSNPN and CDR2 SVGIG (reference sequence). The CDR3 spans 14 residues. The CDR3: CACRPMGNPGELFF. The DNA of the CDR3 is TGTGCCTGCCGGCCTATGGGGAATCCCGGGGAGCTGTTTTTT.

This chain connects TRBV27 to TRBJ2-7, with no clear D. There are 16 residues in the CDR3. V lost 6 bases and J lost 0, with 18 bases in between. Per germline, CDR1 MNHEY and CDR2 SMNVEV (reference sequence). The CDR3 coding sequence is TGTGCCAGCAGCAAAAAAGGCGACCCGAGCTCCTACGAGCAGTACTTC. Its protein product is CASSKKGDPSSYEQYF.

This rearrangement joins TRBV5-1 to TRBJ1-6; D is unresolved. The CDR3 is made up of 13 amino acids. From germline, CDR1 is SGHRS and CDR2 YFSETQ. Deletions cut 4 bases from V and 8 bases from J, with 10 bases between. The CDR3 spells CASSIDRDSPLHF. CDR3 nucleotides: TGCGCCAGCAGCATCGATCGGGATTCACCCCTCCACTTT.

To note about this clone: This likely comes from a read error, as the CDR3 has no conserved phenylalanine or tryptophan at its end. The gene calls are TRBV19 and TRBJ1-2; a weak D match, TRBD1 (5 bases). This CDR3 has 15 amino acids. Trimming removed 5 bases from V and 8 bases from J, with 21 bases in between. Germline V gene sequence: CDR1 LNHDA, CDR2 SQIVND (reference sequence). The DNA of the CDR3 is TGTGCCAGTAGTCCCCAGGGTTCTGATGGTGGGGGCTACACCTGC. Its protein product is CASSPQGSDGGGYTC.

This clone is labeled as medium-sized. Within the sample, other DNA sequences also encode this same CDR3. The genes are TRBV6-1 and TRBJ1-6; possibly TRBD1 for D (5 bases). Trimming left V 6 bases short and J 12 bases short, with 15 bases between. This CDR3 comprises 13 residues. The germline V gene encodes CDR1 MNHNS and CDR2 SASEGT. CDR3 sequence reads: CASSPPWGVPLHF. CDR3 nucleotide sequence: TGTGCCAGCAGCCCTCCGTGGGGGGTACCCCTCCACTTT.

The chain employs TRBV6-1 and TRBJ2-3; 7 bases align to TRBD1. The CDR3 is 14 residues long. Losses at the gene ends were 7 bases for V and 5 bases for J; bases not matched to a gene: 9. CDR1 and CDR2 (germline): MNHNS, SASEGT. CDR3 sequence: CASMLVRGRDTQYF. The CDR3 region has the DNA TGTGCCAGCATGCTGGTAAGGGGGCGAGATACGCAGTATTTT.

This rearrangement joins TRBV5-1 to TRBJ2-7; D possibly matches TRBD1 or TRBD2 (5 bases each). V lost 8 bases and J 3 bases, leaving 21 bases between the germline ends. CDR3 size: 15 residues. Germline V gene lookup returns CDR1 SGHRS and CDR2 YFSETQ. CDR3 coding DNA: TGCGCCAGAGGCCCCGTCCAGGGAGACTACTACGAGCAGTACTTC. The encoded protein is CARGPVQGDYYEQYF.

The V gene is TRBV6-1, the J gene TRBJ2-2; 8 bases fit TRBD2. This CDR3 region has 13 residues. The J segment lost 6 bases and the V segment lost 5 bases, leaving 2 bases of the junction unmatched. Germline lookup yields CDR1 MNHNS and CDR2 SASEGT. Here the CDR3 DNA reads TGTGCCAGCAGTCGAGCGGGGGCCGGGGAGCTGTTTTTT. Amino acid sequence: CASSRAGAGELFF.

With respect to this clone: An end of the junction does not agree with germline; a read error may underlie this. The CDR3 bases are TGTGCCAGCAGTTCCCCCGCTAGCGGACGCCCAACACCATACGAGGAGTTCTTC. Translation: CASSSPASGRPTPYEEFF. V gene TRBV28 combines with J gene TRBJ2-7; 7 positions match TRBD2. Germline CDR1 and CDR2: MDHEN and SYDVKM. CDR3 length: 18 residues.

In the case of this clone: A read error may be the cause here, since a much bigger clone is one base away. Other DNA sequences of this sample code for an identical CDR3. The gene calls are TRBV18 and TRBJ1-1; TRBD1 might be the D (6 bases). Germline V gene lookup returns CDR1 KGHSH and CDR2 LQKENI. The CDR3 loop spans 15 amino acids. The CDR3 here is CASSPLGQLNTEAFF. As DNA, the CDR3 is TGTGCCAGCTCACCACTCGGACAGCTGAACACCGAAGCTTTCTTT.

This clone was seen ten or more times. The V call is TRBV19, the J call TRBJ2-3, with 8 bases that match TRBD1. J lost 1 base, V lost 5 bases, and 5 bases had no gene match. This CDR3 comprises 15 residues. Germline loops: CDR1 LNHDA, CDR2 SQIVND (reference sequence). The CDR3 sequence is CASSPQTGGTDTQYF. The DNA of the CDR3 is TGTGCCAGTAGTCCTCAGACAGGGGGCACAGATACGCAGTATTTT.

This clone appeared many times. The V call is TRBV5-1, the J call TRBJ2-2; D might be TRBD1 (5 bases). The CDR3 is 15 amino acids. V lost 4 bases, J lost 0 bases, and 10 bases lay in between. Germline CDR1 is SGHRS and CDR2 is YFSETQ. The CDR3 nucleotides are TGCGCCAGCAGCCAGACAGCCGCGAACACCGGGGAGCTGTTTTTT. As protein: CASSQTAANTGELFF. Full variable domain (rest looked up from reference TRBV5-1 and TRBJ2-2): KAGVTQTPRYLIKTRGQQVTLSCSPISGHRSVSWYQQTPGQGLQFLFEYFSETQRNKGNFPGRFSGRQFSNSRSEMNVSTLELGDSALYLCASSQTAANTGELFFGEGSRLTVL.

This clone was counted a few times. The chain couples TRBV6-1 to TRBJ2-1; D is ambiguous. CDR1 is MNHNS, CDR2 SASEGT, per germline. The CDR3 length is 16 residues. V lost 6 bases and J 5 bases, leaving 20 bases between the germline ends. The CDR3 loop is CASSERRVVRDNEQFF. CDR3 nucleotides: TGTGCCAGCAGCGAAAGAAGGGTTGTAAGGGACAATGAGCAGTTCTTC.

The chain couples TRBV2 to TRBJ2-5; TRBD2 is a possible D gene (6 bases). With 3 bases removed from V and 3 bases from J, the gap between germline ends came to 17 bases. The CDR3 runs to 16 residues. Per germline, CDR1 SNHLY and CDR2 FYNNEI. The CDR3 DNA reads as TGTGCCAGCAGTGACCGCGGCGGGGTGGTCAAAGAGACCCAGTACTTC. Protein sequence: CASSDRGGVVKETQYF.

This clone was seen at least ten times. The rearrangement uses TRBV4-3 and TRBJ2-1; possible D gene TRBD2, 6 bases. With 2 bases removed from V and 0 bases from J, the gap between germline ends came to 14 bases. CDR1 is LGHNA, CDR2 YSLEER, per germline. The CDR3 is 17 residues long. CDR3 nucleotides: TGCGCCAGCAGCCAAACTCGAGCGGGTTTCTCCTACAATGAGCAGTTCTTC. Amino acids: CASSQTRAGFSYNEQFF.

This clone was detected only a few times. The chain links TRBV20-1 to TRBJ1-1; TRBD1 is a possible D gene (5 bases). CDR3 length: 14 residues. CDR1 and CDR2 (germline): DFQATT, SNEGSKA (reference sequence). Trimming cost V 1 base and J 3 bases, with 12 bases left between them. CDR3: CSARGDRGDTEAFF. CDR3 bases: TGCAGTGCTAGAGGGGACCGTGGGGACACTGAAGCTTTCTTT.

This clone was found many times. V is TRBV20-1 and J is TRBJ2-5; possibly TRBD1 or TRBD2 for D (5 bases each). Germline V gene lookup returns CDR1 DFQATT and CDR2 SNEGSKA (reference sequence). The ends were cut back, 8 bases at V and 2 bases at J, with 15 bases in the middle. This CDR3 is built from 13 residues. CDR3 coding DNA: TGCAGTTCGGGACCGGGTCTGCAAGAGACCCAGTACTTC. Encoded protein: CSSGPGLQETQYF.